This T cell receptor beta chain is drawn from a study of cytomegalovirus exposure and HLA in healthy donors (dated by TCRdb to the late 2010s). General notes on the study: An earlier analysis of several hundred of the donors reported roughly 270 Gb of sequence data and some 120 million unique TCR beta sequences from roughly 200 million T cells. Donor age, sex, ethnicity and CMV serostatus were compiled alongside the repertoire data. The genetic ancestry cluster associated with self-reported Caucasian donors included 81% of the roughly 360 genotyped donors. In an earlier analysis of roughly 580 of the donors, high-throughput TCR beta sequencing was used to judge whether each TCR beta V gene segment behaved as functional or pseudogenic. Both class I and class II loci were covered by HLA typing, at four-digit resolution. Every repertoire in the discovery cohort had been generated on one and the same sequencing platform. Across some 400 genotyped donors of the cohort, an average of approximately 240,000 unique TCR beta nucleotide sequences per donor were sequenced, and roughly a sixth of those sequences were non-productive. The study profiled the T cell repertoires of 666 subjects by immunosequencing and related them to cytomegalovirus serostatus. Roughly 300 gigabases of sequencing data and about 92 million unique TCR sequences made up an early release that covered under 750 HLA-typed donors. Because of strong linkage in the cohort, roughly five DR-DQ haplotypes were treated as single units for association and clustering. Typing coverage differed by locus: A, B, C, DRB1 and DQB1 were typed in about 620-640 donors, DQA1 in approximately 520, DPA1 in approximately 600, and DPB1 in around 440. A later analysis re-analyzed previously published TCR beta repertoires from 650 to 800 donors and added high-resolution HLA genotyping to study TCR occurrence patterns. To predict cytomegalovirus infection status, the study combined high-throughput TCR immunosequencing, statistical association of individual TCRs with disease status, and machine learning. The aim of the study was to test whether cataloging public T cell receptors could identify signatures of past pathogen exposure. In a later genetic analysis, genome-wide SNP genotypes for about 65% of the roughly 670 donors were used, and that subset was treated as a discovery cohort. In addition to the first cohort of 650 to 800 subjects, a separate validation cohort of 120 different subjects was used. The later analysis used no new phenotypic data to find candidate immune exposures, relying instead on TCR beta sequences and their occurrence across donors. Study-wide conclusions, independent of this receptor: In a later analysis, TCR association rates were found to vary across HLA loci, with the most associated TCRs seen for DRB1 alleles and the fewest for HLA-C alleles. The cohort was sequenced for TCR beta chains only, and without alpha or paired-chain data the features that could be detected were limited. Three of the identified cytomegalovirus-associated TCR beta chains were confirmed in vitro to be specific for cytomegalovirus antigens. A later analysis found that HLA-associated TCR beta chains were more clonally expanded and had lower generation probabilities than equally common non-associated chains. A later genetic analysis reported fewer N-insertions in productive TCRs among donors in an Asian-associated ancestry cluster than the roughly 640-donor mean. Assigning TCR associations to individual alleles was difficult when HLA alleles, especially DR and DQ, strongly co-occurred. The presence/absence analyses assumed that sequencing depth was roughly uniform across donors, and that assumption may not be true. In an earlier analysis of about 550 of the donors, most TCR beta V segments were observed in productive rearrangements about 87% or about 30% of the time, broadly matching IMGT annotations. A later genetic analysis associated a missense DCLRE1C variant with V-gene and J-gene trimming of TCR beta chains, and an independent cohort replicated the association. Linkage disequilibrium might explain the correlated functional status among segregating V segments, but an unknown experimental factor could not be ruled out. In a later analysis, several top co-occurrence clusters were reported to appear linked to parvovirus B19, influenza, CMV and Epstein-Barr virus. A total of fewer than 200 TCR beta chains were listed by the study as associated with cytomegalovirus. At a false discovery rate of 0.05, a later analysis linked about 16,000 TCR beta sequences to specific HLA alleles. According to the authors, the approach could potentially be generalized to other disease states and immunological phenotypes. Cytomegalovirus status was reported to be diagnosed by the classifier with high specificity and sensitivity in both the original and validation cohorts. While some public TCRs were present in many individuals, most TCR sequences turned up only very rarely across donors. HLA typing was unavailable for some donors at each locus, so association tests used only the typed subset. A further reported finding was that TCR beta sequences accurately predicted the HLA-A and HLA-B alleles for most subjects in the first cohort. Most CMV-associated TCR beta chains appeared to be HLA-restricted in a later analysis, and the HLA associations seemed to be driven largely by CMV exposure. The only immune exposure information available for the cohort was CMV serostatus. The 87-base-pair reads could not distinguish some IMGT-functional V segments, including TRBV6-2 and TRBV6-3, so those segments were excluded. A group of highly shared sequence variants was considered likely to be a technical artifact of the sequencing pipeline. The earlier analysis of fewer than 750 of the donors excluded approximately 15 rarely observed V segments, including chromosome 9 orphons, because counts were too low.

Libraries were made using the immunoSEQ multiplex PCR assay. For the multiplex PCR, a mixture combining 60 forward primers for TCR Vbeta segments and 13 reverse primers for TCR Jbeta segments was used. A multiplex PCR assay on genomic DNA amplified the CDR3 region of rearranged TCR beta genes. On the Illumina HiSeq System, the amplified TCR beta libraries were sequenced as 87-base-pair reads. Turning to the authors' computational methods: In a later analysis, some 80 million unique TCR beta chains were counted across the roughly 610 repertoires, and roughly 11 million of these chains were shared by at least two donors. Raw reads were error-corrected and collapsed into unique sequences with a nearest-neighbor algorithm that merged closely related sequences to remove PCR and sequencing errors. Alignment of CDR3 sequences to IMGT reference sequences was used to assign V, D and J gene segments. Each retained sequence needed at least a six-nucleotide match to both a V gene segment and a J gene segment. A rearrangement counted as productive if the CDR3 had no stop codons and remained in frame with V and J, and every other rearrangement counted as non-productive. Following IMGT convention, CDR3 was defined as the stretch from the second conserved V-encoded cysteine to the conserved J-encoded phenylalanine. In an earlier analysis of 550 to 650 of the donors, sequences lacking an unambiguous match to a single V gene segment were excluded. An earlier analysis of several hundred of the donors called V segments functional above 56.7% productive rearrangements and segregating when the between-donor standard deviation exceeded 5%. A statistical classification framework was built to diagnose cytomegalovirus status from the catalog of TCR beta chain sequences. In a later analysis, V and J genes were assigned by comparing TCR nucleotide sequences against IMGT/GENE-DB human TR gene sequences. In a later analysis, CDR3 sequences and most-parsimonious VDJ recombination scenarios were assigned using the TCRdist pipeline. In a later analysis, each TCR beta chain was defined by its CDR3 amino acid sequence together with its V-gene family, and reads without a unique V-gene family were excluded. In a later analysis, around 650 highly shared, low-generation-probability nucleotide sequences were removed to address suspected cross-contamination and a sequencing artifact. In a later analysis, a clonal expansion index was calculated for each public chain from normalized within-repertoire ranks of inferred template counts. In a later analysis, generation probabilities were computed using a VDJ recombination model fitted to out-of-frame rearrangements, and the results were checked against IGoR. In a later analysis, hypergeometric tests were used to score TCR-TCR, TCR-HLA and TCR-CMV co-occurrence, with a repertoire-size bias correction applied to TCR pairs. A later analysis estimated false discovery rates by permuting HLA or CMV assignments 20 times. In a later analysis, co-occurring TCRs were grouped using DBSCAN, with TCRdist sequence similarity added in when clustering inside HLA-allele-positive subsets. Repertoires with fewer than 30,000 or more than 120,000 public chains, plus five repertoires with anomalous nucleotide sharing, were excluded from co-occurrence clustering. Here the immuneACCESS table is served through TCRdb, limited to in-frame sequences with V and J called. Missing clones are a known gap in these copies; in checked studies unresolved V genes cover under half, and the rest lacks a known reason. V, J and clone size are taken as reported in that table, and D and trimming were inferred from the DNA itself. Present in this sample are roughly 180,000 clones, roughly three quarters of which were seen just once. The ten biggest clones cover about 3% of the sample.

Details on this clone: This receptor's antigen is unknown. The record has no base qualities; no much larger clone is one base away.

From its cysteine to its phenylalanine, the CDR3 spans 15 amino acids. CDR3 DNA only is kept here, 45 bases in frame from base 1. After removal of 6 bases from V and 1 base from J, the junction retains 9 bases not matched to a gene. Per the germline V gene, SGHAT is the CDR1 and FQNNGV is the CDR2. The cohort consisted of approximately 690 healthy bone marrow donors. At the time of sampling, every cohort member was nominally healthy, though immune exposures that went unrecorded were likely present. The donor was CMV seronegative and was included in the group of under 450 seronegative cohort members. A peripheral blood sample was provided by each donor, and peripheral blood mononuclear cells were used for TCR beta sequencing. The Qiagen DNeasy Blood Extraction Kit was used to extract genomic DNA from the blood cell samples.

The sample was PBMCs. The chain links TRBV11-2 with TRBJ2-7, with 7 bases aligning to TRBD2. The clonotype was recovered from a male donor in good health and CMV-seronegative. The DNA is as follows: TGTGCCAGCAGTTCTTGGGGCGGGAGTTCCTACGAGCAGTACTTC. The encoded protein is CASSSWGGSSYEQYF.